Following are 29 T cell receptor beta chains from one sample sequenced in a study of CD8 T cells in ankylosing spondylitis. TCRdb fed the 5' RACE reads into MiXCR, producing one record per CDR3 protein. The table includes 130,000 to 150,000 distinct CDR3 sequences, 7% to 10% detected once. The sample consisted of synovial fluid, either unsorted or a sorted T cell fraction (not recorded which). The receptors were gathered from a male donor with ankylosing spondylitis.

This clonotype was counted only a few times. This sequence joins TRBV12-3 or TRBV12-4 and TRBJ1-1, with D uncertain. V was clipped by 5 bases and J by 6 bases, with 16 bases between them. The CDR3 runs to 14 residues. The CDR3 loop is CASSLRRGTSEAFF. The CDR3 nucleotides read TGTGCCAGCAGTCTTCGGCGGGGTACGTCTGAAGCTTTCTTT.

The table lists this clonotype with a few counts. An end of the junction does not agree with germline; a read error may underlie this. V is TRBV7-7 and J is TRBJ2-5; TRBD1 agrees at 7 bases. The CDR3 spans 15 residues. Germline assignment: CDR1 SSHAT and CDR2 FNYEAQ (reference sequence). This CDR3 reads CASSLTGTLWETQYF. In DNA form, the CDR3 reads TGTGCTAGCAGCCTGACAGGGACCCTCTGGGAGACCCAGTACTTC. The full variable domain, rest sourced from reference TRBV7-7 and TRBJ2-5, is GAGVSQSPRYKVTKRGQDVTLRCDPISSHATLYWYQQALGQGPEFLTYFNYEAQPDKSGLPSDRFSAERPEGSISTLTIQRTEQRDSAMYRCASSLTGTLWETQYFGPGTRLLVL.

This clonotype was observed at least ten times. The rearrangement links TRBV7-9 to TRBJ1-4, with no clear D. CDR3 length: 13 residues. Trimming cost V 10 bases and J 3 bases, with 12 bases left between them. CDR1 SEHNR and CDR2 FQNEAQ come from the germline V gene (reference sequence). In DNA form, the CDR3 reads TGTGCCACCGCAACCTGGGCTAATGAAAAACTGTTTTTT. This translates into CATATWANEKLFF.

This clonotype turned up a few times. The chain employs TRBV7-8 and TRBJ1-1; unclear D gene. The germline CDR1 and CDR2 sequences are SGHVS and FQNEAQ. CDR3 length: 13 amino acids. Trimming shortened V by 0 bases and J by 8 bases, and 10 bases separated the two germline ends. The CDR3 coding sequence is TGTGCCAGCAGCTTAGCGGCTGCCTGGGAAGCTTTCTTT. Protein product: CASSLAAAWEAFF.

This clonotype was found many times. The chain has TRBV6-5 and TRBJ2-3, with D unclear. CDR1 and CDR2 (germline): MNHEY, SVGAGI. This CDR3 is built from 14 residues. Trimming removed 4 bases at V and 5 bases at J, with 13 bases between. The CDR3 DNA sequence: TGTGCCAGCAGTTCCCCCCCACACGGAGATACGCAGTATTTT. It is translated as CASSSPPHGDTQYF.

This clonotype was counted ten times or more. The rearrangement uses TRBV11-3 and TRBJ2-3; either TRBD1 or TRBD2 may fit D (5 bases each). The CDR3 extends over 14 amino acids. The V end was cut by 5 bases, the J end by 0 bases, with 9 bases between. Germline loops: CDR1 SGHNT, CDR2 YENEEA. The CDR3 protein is CASSPGASTDTQYF. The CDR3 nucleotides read TGTGCCAGCAGCCCCGGGGCTAGCACAGATACGCAGTATTTT. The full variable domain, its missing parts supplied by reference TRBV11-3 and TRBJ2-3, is EAGVVQSPRYKIIEKKQPVAFWCNPISGHNTLYWYLQNLGQGPELLIRYENEEAVDDSQLPKDRFSAERLKGVDSTLKIQPAELGDSAVYLCASSPGASTDTQYFGPGTRLTVL.

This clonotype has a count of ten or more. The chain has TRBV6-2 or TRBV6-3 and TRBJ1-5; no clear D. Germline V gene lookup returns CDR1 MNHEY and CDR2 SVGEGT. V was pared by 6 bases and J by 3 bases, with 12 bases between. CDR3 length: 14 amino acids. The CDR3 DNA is TGTGCCAGCAGCAAACAGAGCTTCAATCAGCCCCAGCATTTT. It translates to CASSKQSFNQPQHF.

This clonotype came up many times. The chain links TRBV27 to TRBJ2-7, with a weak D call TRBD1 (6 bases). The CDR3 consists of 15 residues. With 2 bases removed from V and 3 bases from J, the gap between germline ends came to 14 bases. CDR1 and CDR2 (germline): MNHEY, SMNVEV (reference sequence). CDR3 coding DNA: TGTGCCAGCAGTTTAAGTGACAGGAGTAACTACGAGCAGTACTTC. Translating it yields CASSLSDRSNYEQYF.

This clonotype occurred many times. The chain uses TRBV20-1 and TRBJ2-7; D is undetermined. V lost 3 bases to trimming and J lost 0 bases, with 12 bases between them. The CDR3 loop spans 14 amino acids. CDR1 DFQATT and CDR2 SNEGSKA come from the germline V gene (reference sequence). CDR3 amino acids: CSARTPLASYEQYF. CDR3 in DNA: TGCAGTGCTAGGACCCCGCTTGCCTCCTACGAGCAGTACTTC.

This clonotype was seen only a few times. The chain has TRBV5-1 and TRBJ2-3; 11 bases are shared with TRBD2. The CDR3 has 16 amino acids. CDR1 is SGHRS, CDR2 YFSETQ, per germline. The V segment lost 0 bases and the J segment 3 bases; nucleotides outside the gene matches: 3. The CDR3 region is CASSLELAGVTDTQYF. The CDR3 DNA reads TGCGCCAGCAGCTTGGAACTAGCGGGAGTAACAGATACGCAGTATTTT.

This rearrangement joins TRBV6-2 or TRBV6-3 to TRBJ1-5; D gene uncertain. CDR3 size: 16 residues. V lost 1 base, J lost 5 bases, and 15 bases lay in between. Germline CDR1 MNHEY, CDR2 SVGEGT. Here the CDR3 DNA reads TGTGCCAGCAGTTACTTGCTGCAGAGTTGGCATCAGCCCCAGCATTTT. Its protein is CASSYLLQSWHQPQHF.

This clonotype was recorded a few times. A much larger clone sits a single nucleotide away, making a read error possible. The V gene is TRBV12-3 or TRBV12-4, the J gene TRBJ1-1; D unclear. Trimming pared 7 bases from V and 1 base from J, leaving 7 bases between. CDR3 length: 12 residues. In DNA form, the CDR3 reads TGTGCCAGCACTTTCGGGAACACTGAAGCTTTCTTT. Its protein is CASTFGNTEAFF.

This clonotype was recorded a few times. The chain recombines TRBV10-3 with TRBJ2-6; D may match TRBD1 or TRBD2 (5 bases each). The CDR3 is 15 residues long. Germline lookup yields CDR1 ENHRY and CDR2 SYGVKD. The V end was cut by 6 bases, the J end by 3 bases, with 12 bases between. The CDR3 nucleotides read TGTGCCATCAGGGACACTAGGAGTGGGGCCAACGTCCTGACTTTC. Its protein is CAIRDTRSGANVLTF.

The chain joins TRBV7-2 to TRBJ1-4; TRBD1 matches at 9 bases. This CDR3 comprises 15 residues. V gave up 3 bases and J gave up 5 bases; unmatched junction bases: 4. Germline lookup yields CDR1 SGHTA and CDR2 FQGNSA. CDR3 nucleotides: TGTGCCAGCAGCTTTGGGGACAGGGTGAATGAAAAACTGTTTTTT. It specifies CASSFGDRVNEKLFF.

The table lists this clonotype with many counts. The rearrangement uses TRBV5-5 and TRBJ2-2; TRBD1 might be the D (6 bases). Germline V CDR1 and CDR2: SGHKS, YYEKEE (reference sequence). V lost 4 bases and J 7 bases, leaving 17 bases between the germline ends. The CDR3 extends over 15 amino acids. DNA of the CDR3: TGTGCCAGCAGCCCGACAGGTGCTTTCTTCGGGGAGCTGTTTTTT. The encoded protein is CASSPTGAFFGELFF.

The CDR3 sequence is CASSFQGYEQYF. CDR3 nucleotide sequence: TGTGCCAGCAGTTTTCAGGGCTACGAGCAGTACTTC. This chain connects TRBV2 to TRBJ2-7; D might be TRBD1 (5 bases). CDR3 length: 12 residues. With 5 bases removed from V and 3 bases from J, the gap between germline ends came to 8 bases. Germline-derived CDR1 and CDR2 are SNHLY and FYNNEI.

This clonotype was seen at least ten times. CDR3 region: CATSDSSGGNTEAFF. DNA for the CDR3: TGTGCCACCAGTGACTCTTCGGGGGGGAACACTGAAGCTTTCTTT. The V call is TRBV24-1, the J call TRBJ1-1, with TRBD1 as a possible D gene (5 bases). CDR3 length: 15 amino acids. Germline V gene lookup returns CDR1 KGHDR and CDR2 SFDVKD. The V end was cut by 4 bases, the J end by 1 base, with 12 bases between.

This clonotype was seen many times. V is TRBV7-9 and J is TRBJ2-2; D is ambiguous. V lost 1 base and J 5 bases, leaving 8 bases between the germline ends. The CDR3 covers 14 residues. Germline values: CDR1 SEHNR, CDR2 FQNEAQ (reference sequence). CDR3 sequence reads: CASSLGGSTGELFF. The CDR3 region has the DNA TGTGCCAGCAGCTTAGGAGGCTCAACCGGGGAGCTGTTTTTT.

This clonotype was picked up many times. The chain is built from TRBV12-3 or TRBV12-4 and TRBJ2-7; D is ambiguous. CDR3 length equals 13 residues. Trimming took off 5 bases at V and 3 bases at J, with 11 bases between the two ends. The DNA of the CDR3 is TGTGCCAGCAGTCCCTGGGCCTACTACGAGCAGTACTTC. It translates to CASSPWAYYEQYF.

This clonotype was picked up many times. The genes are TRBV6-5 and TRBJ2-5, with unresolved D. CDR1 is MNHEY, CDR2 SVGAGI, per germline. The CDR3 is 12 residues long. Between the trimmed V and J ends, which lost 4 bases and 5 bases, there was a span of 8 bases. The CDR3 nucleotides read TGTGCCAGCAGTTTCCTGGGGGAGACCCAGTACTTC. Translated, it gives CASSFLGETQYF.

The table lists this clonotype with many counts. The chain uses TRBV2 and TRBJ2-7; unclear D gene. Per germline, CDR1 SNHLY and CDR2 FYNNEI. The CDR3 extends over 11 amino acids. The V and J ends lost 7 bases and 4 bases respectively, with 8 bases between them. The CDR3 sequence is CASTGAYEQYF. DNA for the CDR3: TGTGCCAGCACAGGAGCTTACGAGCAGTACTTC.

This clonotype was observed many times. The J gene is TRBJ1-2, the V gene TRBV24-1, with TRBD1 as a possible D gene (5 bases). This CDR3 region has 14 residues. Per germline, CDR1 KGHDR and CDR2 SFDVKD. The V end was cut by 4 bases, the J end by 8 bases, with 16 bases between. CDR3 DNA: TGTGCCACCAGTGACCCGCATAGTAGGGACGGCTACACCTTC. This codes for CATSDPHSRDGYTF.

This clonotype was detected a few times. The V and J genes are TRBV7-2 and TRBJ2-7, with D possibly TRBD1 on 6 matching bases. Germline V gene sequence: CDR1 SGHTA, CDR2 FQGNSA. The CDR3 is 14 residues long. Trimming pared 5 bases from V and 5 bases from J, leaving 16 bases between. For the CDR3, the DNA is TGTGCCAGCAGCGTCGACAGGTATTCCAACGAGCAGTACTTC. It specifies CASSVDRYSNEQYF.

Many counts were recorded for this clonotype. CDR3 in DNA: TGTGCCAGCAGTTGGGGCTGGGGGGAGACCCAGTACTTC. Amino acid sequence: CASSWGWGETQYF. The chain couples TRBV27 to TRBJ2-5, with D perhaps being TRBD1 or TRBD2 (5 bases each). The CDR3 covers 13 residues. V gave up 4 bases and J gave up 5 bases, with 11 bases separating them. Germline V lookup: CDR1 MNHEY, CDR2 SMNVEV (reference sequence).

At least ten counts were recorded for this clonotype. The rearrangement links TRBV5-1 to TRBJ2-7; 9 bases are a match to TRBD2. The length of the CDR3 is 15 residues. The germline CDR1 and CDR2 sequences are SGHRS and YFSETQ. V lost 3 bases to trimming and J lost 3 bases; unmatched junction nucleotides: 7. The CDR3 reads CASSWIAGAYYEQYF. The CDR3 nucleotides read TGCGCCAGCAGCTGGATAGCGGGAGCTTACTACGAGCAGTACTTC.

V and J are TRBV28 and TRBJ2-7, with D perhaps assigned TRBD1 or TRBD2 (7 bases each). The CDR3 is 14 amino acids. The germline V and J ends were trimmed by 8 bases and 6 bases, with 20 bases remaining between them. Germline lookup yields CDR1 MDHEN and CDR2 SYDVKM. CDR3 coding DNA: TGTGCCAGCGCCCCGACAGGGTGGGAGGGCGAGCAGTACTTC. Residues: CASAPTGWEGEQYF.

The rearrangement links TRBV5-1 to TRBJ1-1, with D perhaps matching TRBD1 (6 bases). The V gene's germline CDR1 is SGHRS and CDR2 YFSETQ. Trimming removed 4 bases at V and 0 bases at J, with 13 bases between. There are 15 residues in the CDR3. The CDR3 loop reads CASSLRQALNTEAFF. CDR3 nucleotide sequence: TGCGCCAGCAGCCTCAGACAGGCGCTGAACACTGAAGCTTTCTTT.

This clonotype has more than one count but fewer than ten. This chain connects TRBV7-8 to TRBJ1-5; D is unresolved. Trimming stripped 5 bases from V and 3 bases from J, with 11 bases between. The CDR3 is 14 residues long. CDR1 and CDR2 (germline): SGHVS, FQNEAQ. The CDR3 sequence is CASSNTDNNQPQHF. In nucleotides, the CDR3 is TGTGCCAGCAGCAATACAGACAACAATCAGCCCCAGCATTTT.

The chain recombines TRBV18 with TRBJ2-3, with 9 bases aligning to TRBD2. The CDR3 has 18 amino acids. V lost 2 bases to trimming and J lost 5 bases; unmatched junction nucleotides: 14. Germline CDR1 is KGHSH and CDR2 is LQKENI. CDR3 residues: CASSPGAGGLLFGDTQYF. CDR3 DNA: TGTGCCAGCTCACCAGGCGCGGGGGGGCTGCTCTTTGGAGATACGCAGTATTTT.